One sample yielded the 2 T cell receptor beta chains listed below, sequenced in a study of spatial heterogeneity in lung cancer. The time point is: sample taken at primary tumor resection. Findings and limits, study-wide: Tumors with more nonsynonymous mutations had more expanded intratumoral alpha and beta TCRs.

Their antigens remain unidentified. TCRdb passed the 5' RACE reads through MiXCR, listing each CDR3 protein once. Here the sample spans more than 2,500 distinct CDR3 sequences, about 49% being singletons. The material sequenced was lung tumor tissue, taken at surgery. The receptors were sampled from a male donor with early-stage non-small cell lung cancer.

The V and J genes are TRBV18 and TRBJ2-1; D not resolved. This CDR3 has 11 amino acids. V was shortened by 2 bases and J by 14 bases, with 10 bases between the two germline ends. Germline V lookup: CDR1 KGHSH, CDR2 LQKENI. CDR3 in DNA: TGTGCCAGCTCACCAGGTGGGGTCGAGTTCTTC. Its protein product is CASSPGGVEFF.

This clonotype is judged medium-sized. This chain uses TRBV20-1 with TRBJ2-7, with TRBD2 identical over 9 bases. The germline V gene has CDR1 DFQATT and CDR2 SNEGSKA (reference sequence). The junction had 11 bases not matched to a gene; V was cut back by 7 bases and J by 7 bases. The CDR3 is 13 amino acids. The CDR3 loop is CSGRLAGPPEQYF. In DNA, the CDR3 is TGCAGTGGTCGGCTAGCGGGGCCCCCGGAGCAGTACTTC.